The 3 T cell receptor beta chains listed next were all sequenced from one sample in a study of blood T cell repertoires in COVID-19. Repertoires were generated with immunoSEQ multiplex PCR, while TCRdb's copy carries only in-frame clones and drops some. The repertoire includes approximately 200,000 clones, about 79% of them detected once, and under 1.5% sits in the top ten. Material for sequencing was PBMCs or T cells enriched from blood (not recorded which). These receptors all stem from a woman aged 40 to 50 with acute COVID-19.

The DNA for the CDR3 is TGTGCCAGTCGGTACGGGTCAAACACCGGGGAGCTGTTTTTT. Protein sequence: CASRYGSNTGELFF. The J gene is TRBJ2-2, the V gene TRBV27, with unresolved D. CDR1 and CDR2 (germline): MNHEY, SMNVEV (reference sequence). Trimming shortened V by 9 bases and J by 2 bases, and 13 bases separated the two germline ends. The CDR3 covers 14 residues.

This clone was seen a single time. CDR3 DNA: TGTGCCAGCAGCCTAACAGGTTCGAACACCGGGGAGCTGTTTTTT. It translates to CASSLTGSNTGELFF. The chain recombines TRBV7-2 with TRBJ2-2, with a tentative D call TRBD1 (5 bases). Germline lookup yields CDR1 SGHTA and CDR2 FQGNSA. This CDR3 has 15 residues. Between the trimmed V and J ends, which lost 5 bases and 0 bases, there was a span of 10 bases.

This rearrangement joins TRBV7-2 to TRBJ1-1; 7 nucleotides line up with TRBD1. There are 14 residues in the CDR3. With 4 bases clipped from V and 4 bases from J, the junction kept 6 bases outside the gene matches. Looked up from germline, CDR1 is SGHTA and CDR2 is FQGNSA. CDR3: CASSSQGLGTEAFF. The CDR3, as DNA: TGTGCCAGCAGCTCACAGGGGTTGGGCACTGAAGCTTTCTTT.